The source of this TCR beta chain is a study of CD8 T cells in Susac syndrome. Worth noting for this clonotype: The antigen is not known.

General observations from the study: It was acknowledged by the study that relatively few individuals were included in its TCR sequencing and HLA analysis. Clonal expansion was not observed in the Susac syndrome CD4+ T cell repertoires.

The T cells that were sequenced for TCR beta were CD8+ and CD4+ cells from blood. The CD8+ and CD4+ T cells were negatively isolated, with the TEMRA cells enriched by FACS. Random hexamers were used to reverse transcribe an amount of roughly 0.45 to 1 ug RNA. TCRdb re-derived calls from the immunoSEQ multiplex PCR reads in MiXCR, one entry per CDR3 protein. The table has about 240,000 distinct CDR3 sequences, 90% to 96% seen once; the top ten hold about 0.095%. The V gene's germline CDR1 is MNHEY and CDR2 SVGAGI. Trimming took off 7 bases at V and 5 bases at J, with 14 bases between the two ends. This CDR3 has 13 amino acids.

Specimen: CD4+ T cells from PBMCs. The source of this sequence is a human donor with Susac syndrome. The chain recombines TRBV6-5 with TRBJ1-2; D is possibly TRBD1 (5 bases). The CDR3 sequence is CASTWGGVYGYTF. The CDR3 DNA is TGTGCCAGCACCTGGGGAGGGGTTTATGGCTACACCTTC.